Described below is a single TCR beta chain sequence and its context. The data were taken from a study of T cell changes during pregnancy in multiple sclerosis. Sequenced by immunoSEQ multiplex PCR; TCRdb stores in-frame clones only, minus some. Altogether tens of thousands of clones are present, around 92% being singletons, with the ten largest covering around 8.3%. V lost 4 bases, J lost 6 bases, and 22 bases lay in between. Germline CDR1 is MNHNS and CDR2 is SASEGT. This CDR3 is 17 amino acids long. The sequence came from a female donor with multiple sclerosis, enrolled in a pregnancy study. The sample in question was CD8+ T cells from peripheral blood mononuclear cells, obtained in the third trimester of pregnancy. The chain recombines TRBV6-1 with TRBJ2-1; a weak D match, TRBD1 (5 bases). In DNA, the CDR3 is TGTGCCAGCAGTGTCGCTAGGACACTGATCGGTGGCAATGAGCAGTTCTTC. Translated, it gives CASSVARTLIGGNEQFF.